This TCR beta chain is from a study of OX40 agonist ivuxolimab in advanced cancers. Study-level background: Intravenous ivuxolimab was administered to patients every 2 weeks at 0.01 to 10 mg/kg.

TCRdb's copy holds only in-frame clones and misses some; the assay was immunoSEQ multiplex PCR. Of 70,000 to 95,000 clones listed, about 91% are singletons. A single count supports this clone. Researchers took blood at baseline, on cycle 4 day 1, and on cycle 7 day 1. There are 11 residues in the CDR3. With 6 bases removed from V and 0 bases from J, the gap between germline ends came to 5 bases. The germline V gene has CDR1 DFQATT and CDR2 SNEGSKA (reference sequence). The source material was CD4+ or CD8+ T cells sorted from blood, sampled in a trial of the OX40 agonist ivuxolimab. The chain combines TRBV20-1 with TRBJ1-1; D is unclear. The sequence was obtained from an adult with an advanced solid tumor such as melanoma, head and neck, liver or kidney cancer. CDR3 region: CSAAVNTEAFF. CDR3 coding DNA: TGCAGTGCCGCGGTGAACACTGAAGCTTTCTTT.